This T cell receptor (beta chain) was sequenced for a study of blood T cells in healthy people across ages. About the research overall: Using template switching, researchers captured about one barcoded beta molecule for each two T cells.

Whole-study findings and limits: A roughly linear age-dependent decrease characterized TCR beta diversity per million T cells.

Healthy Russian Caucasian donors spanned ages roughly 6 to 100 years. Sample-barcoded 5' priming and a J-beta primer mix drove a second PCR of roughly 7 to 11 cycles. Every cDNA molecule bore a tag from a template-switch adaptor containing 12 random nucleotides. TCRdb re-analysed the 5' RACE reads in MiXCR, keeping a single row per CDR3 protein. This sample has 800,000 to 900,000 distinct CDR3 sequences, with around two thirds found just once. For this clonotype: Its cognate antigen is unknown.

The clonotype was recovered from a man younger than 45 in good health. Sequenced input: blood.

The CDR3 sequence is CATSSGSHSNQPQHF. The DNA for the CDR3 is TGTGCCACCAGCAGTGGATCCCATAGCAATCAGCCCCAGCATTTT. The gene calls are TRBV15 and TRBJ1-5; D unclear. This CDR3 contains 15 residues. The germline V gene encodes CDR1 LNHNV and CDR2 YYDKDF (reference sequence). V lost 3 bases to trimming and J lost 0 bases, with 9 bases between them. The whole variable domain, filled in from reference TRBV15 and TRBJ1-5, reads DAMVIQNPRYQVTQFGKPVTLSCSQTLNHNVMYWYQQKSSQAPKLLFHYYDKDFNNEADTPDNFQSRRPNTSFCFLDIRSPGLGDTAMYLCATSSGSHSNQPQHFGDGTRLSIL.